These T cell receptor beta chains were read from a single sample in a study of blood T cells in healthy people across ages. TCRdb ran MiXCR on the 5' RACE reads and lists one entry per CDR3 protein. This sample has about 680,000 distinct CDR3 sequences, with roughly 50% found just once. The source material was blood. The receptor set was obtained from an older woman in good health. CDR3s include the opening cysteine and the closing phenylalanine or tryptophan. The order of the fields is V gene, J gene, clone size, D gene, CDR3 length, CDR3 protein, CDR3 DNA. The D gene is left open where the match is weak. Clone size, where shown, is once, few, many, or a class for clones that have expanded.

TRBV20-1	TRBJ2-7	-	TRBD1	16	CSASSLSRGPAYEQYF	TGCAGTGCTAGTTCCCTAAGCAGGGGGCCCGCCTACGAGCAGTACTTC
TRBV27	TRBJ2-7	-	-	15	CASSFPGATTYEQYF	TGTGCCAGCAGTTTCCCGGGGGCAACGACCTACGAGCAGTACTTC
TRBV7-2	TRBJ2-6	-	-	17	CASSREGGRTGANVLTF	TGTGCCAGCAGCCGTGAAGGAGGGCGGACTGGGGCCAACGTCCTGACTTTC
TRBV11-3	TRBJ2-1	-	-	13	CASSLDRLGEQFF	TGTGCCAGCAGCTTAGACAGGCTAGGTGAGCAGTTCTTC
TRBV9	TRBJ2-1	-	-	15	CASSVALASYNEQFF	TGTGCCAGCAGCGTAGCCCTAGCATCCTACAATGAGCAGTTCTTC
TRBV20-1	TRBJ2-1	once	-	14	CSAREGASHTEQFF	TGCAGTGCTAGAGAAGGGGCTAGCCACACTGAGCAGTTCTTC
TRBV6-2/TRBV6-3	TRBJ2-3	-	TRBD1	14	CASSPTGGTNTQYF	TGTGCCAGCAGTCCAACAGGGGGCACGAATACGCAGTATTTT
TRBV20-1	TRBJ2-1	-	-	14	CSARDQTRLTEQFF	TGCAGTGCTAGAGATCAGACTAGATTGACTGAGCAGTTCTTC
TRBV10-3	TRBJ1-1	few	-	13	CAARRGPNTEAFF	TGTGCCGCAAGGCGGGGGCCCAACACTGAAGCTTTCTTT
TRBV5-1	TRBJ2-4	few	-	15	CASSGGNQAKNIQYF	TGCGCCAGCAGCGGCGGCAACCAAGCCAAAAACATTCAGTACTTC
TRBV5-1	TRBJ2-3	-	-	16	CASTVLADPSTDTQYF	TGCGCCAGCACGGTACTTGCAGACCCATCCACAGATACGCAGTATTTT
TRBV3-1	TRBJ2-5	-	TRBD2	14	CASRFLAGEETQYF	TGTGCCAGCAGATTTCTAGCGGGAGAAGAGACCCAGTACTTC
TRBV14	TRBJ2-7	-	TRBD2	15	CASSRGLAGAFEQYF	TGTGCCAGCAGCCGGGGACTAGCGGGGGCTTTCGAGCAGTACTTC
TRBV7-6	TRBJ2-7	few	-	13	CASSLVIGDEQYF	TGTGCCAGCAGCTTAGTAATAGGGGACGAGCAGTACTTC
TRBV28	TRBJ2-7	few	-	15	CASSLSLQPTYEQYF	TGTGCCAGCAGTTTATCCCTCCAGCCCACCTACGAGCAGTACTTC
TRBV7-2	TRBJ1-1	-	-	15	CASSLGGGARTEAFF	TGTGCCAGCAGCTTAGGGGGGGGGGCGAGGACTGAAGCTTTCTTT
TRBV14	TRBJ2-2	once	-	16	CASSQEASWSAGELFF	TGTGCCAGCAGCCAGGAGGCCAGTTGGAGCGCCGGGGAGCTGTTTTTT
TRBV20-1	TRBJ2-1	-	-	17	CSARGPLGESSYNEQFF	TGCAGTGCTAGAGGTCCCTTAGGGGAGAGCTCCTACAATGAGCAGTTCTTC
TRBV20-1	TRBJ2-7	-	-	16	CSARDLVGLGSYEQYF	TGCAGTGCTAGAGATTTGGTGGGCTTAGGGTCCTACGAGCAGTACTTC
TRBV29-1	TRBJ2-7	-	-	11	CSVKTSYEQYF	TGCAGCGTAAAGACTTCTTACGAGCAGTACTTC
TRBV20-1	TRBJ2-1	-	-	13	CSARGNRYNEQFF	TGCAGTGCTAGGGGTAACCGCTACAATGAGCAGTTCTTC
TRBV4-3	TRBJ2-1	-	-	16	CASSSPVGKTYNEQFF	TGCGCCAGCAGCTCCCCAGTTGGGAAAACCTACAATGAGCAGTTCTTC
TRBV5-1	TRBJ2-7	-	TRBD1	14	CASSIGQGRYEQYF	TGCGCCAGCAGCATAGGACAGGGGCGCTACGAGCAGTACTTC
TRBV20-1	TRBJ2-3	-	-	14	CSAKGGTDTDTQYF	TGCAGTGCCAAAGGGGGAACAGACACAGATACGCAGTATTTT
TRBV9	TRBJ2-7	-	-	13	CASSISQGSEQYF	TGTGCCAGCAGCATCTCACAGGGCTCCGAGCAGTACTTC
TRBV6-1	TRBJ2-7	-	TRBD2	15	CASLRIREGSYEQYF	TGTGCCAGCCTCCGAATCCGGGAGGGCTCCTACGAGCAGTACTTC
TRBV27	TRBJ1-1	-	-	12	CASTDGNTEAFF	TGTGCCAGCACGGACGGGAACACTGAAGCTTTCTTT
TRBV7-2	TRBJ1-2	once	TRBD1	14	CASNSGGTFYGYTF	TGTGCCAGCAACTCAGGGGGAACATTCTATGGCTACACCTTC
TRBV5-1	TRBJ1-2	once	-	14	CASSYRRGDMGYTF	TGCGCCAGCAGCTACCGTCGGGGGGATATGGGCTACACCTTC
TRBV12-3/TRBV12-4	TRBJ1-1	-	-	13	CASRNREVTEAFF	TGTGCCAGCAGAAACAGGGAAGTCACTGAAGCTTTCTTT
TRBV29-1	TRBJ1-3	-	-	13	CSVGAGGGNTIYF	TGCAGCGTTGGGGCCGGTGGTGGAAACACCATATATTTT
TRBV9	TRBJ1-1	few	-	17	CASSVLRTWTGNTEAFF	TGTGCCAGCAGCGTACTAAGAACTTGGACGGGGAACACTGAAGCTTTCTTT
TRBV18	TRBJ2-1	-	-	17	CASSPKEIIDSYNEQFF	TGTGCCAGCTCACCAAAGGAGATAATAGACTCCTACAATGAGCAGTTCTTC
TRBV5-1	TRBJ2-7	-	-	15	CASSLIGSSYNEQYF	TGCGCCAGCAGCTTGATAGGGAGCTCCTACAATGAGCAGTACTTC
TRBV29-1	TRBJ2-7	-	-	13	CSVEGSSYNEQYF	TGCAGCGTTGAGGGGAGCTCCTACAATGAGCAGTACTTC
TRBV4-3	TRBJ1-2	few	-	15	CASSQRGVPDYGYTF	TGCGCCAGCAGCCAAAGGGGAGTCCCGGACTATGGCTACACCTTC
TRBV19	TRBJ2-1	-	-	13	CASSINRNNEQFF	TGTGCCAGTAGTATCAACAGGAACAATGAGCAGTTCTTC
TRBV10-3	TRBJ2-3	-	TRBD2	15	CAASPTSGRSDTQYF	TGTGCCGCTTCCCCGACTAGCGGGAGATCAGATACGCAGTATTTT
TRBV7-9	TRBJ2-7	few	-	18	CASSSKAFGRESSYEQYF	TGTGCCAGCAGCTCGAAGGCTTTCGGGAGAGAGAGCTCCTACGAGCAGTACTTC
TRBV28	TRBJ2-1	-	-	15	CASKFSAGIYNEQFF	TGTGCCAGCAAGTTTTCGGCAGGGATCTACAATGAGCAGTTCTTC
TRBV20-1	TRBJ1-1	-	-	14	CSARDPGRSTEAFF	TGCAGTGCTAGAGATCCGGGACGCAGCACTGAAGCTTTCTTT
TRBV7-2	TRBJ2-3	few	-	15	CASSWVAASTDTQYF	TGTGCCAGCAGCTGGGTAGCGGCTAGCACAGATACGCAGTATTTT
TRBV20-1	TRBJ1-6	-	TRBD1	16	CSAPDRGSRRISPLHF	TGCAGTGCGCCTGACAGGGGCTCCCGTAGAATTTCACCCCTCCACTTT
TRBV21-1	TRBJ2-7	-	-	15	CASSPPSGREYEQYF	TGTGCCAGCAGCCCCCCTAGCGGGAGGGAGTACGAGCAGTACTTC
TRBV15	TRBJ2-7	-	-	12	CATSRVENEQYF	TGTGCCACCAGCAGAGTTGAGAACGAGCAGTACTTC
TRBV7-2	TRBJ2-1	few	TRBD1	16	CASSPRTGWTFNEQFF	TGTGCCAGCAGCCCAAGGACAGGCTGGACCTTCAATGAGCAGTTCTTC
TRBV28	TRBJ1-2	-	-	12	CASSLEELGCTF	TGTGCCAGCAGTTTAGAGGAGCTTGGCTGCACCTTC